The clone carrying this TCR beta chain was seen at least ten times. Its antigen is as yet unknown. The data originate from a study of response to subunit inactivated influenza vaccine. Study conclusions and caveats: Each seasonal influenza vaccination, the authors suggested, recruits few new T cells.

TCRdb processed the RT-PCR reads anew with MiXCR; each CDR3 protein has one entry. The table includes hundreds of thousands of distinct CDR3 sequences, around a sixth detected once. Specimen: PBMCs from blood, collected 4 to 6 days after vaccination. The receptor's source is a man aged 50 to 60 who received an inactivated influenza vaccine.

CDR3 bases: TGTGCCAGCAGTTTATCGGGTGGCTATGGCTACACCTTC. Translating gives CASSLSGGYGYTF. V is TRBV12-3 or TRBV12-4 and J is TRBJ1-2; D is unclear. The V and J ends lost 2 bases and 4 bases respectively, with 8 bases between them. The CDR3 spans 13 residues.